Included here is one T cell receptor beta chain sequence, with context. This clone's antigen is unknown. Per-base quality was not reported, and no clone a single base away is much larger than it. This specimen comes from a study of blood T cell repertoires in COVID-19 (dated by TCRdb to the early 2020s). Notes on the research overall: Samples from collaborators originated in the United States, Italy and Spain and spanned both the acute and convalescent phases of COVID-19. The material from the prospective study consisted of cDNA or gDNA derived from T cells, B-cell-depleted T cells, or PBMCs. The dataset comprised deeply sampled blood TCRbeta repertoires from subjects exposed to, actively infected with, or recovered from COVID-19. The repertoires were released in a freely available public database meant as a resource for research on the immune response to SARS-CoV-2. Samples were obtained from the ongoing ImmuneRACE study (first 160 participants) and from approximately 1,200 subjects provided by 6 global collaborators. Nearly every sample came with metadata listing a de-identified subject ID, COVID-19 status, age in years and sex. Where available, HLA class I and class II types were taken from metadata supplied by the sample provider and were not determined by assay-based typing. Broader findings and caveats from the paper: How much clinical and demographic metadata was included differed by source and by participant, and the metadata was provided uncurated.

TCRbeta CDR3 regions were amplified from genomic DNA by means of the immunoSEQ Assay, a bias-controlled multiplex PCR. The authors' pipeline ran thus. The number of nucleated cells in each sample was estimated from the amplification of reference gene primers within the assay. Sequence reads were collapsed and filtered to measure the absolute abundance of every unique TCRbeta CDR3 rearrangement. For each sample, productive Simpson clonality was calculated by taking the square root of Simpson's diversity index across productive rearrangements. Here the immuneACCESS table is served through TCRdb, limited to in-frame sequences with V and J called. Missing clones are a known gap in these copies; in checked studies unresolved V genes cover under half, and the rest lacks a known reason. That table furnishes V, J and clone size, whereas the DNA furnished D and trimming. This sample holds some 140,000 clones; about 85% were observed only once. Jointly, the top ten make up about 5% of the sample.

The CDR3, from cysteine to phenylalanine, totals 14 residues. Just the 42-base CDR3 DNA is kept, in frame starting at base 1. A distance of 16 bases separates the germline ends of V and J, which lose 6 bases and 10 bases respectively. CDR1 is given as MNHEY and CDR2 as SVGAGI, both from the germline V gene. One collaborating source in Seattle enrolled patients while the patients were actively infected and followed the patients over time throughout the course of disease. Collaborating institutions collected whole blood in K2EDTA tubes following their own protocols. For TCRbeta analysis, collaborator samples were shipped as frozen whole blood, as isolated PBMCs, or as DNA extracted from either sample type.

Sequencing was performed on peripheral blood. The TCR comes from a woman aged 70-85 years with COVID-19, enrolled during active disease. The V and J segments used are TRBV6-5 and TRBJ1-6, with the D gene not confidently named. CDR3 sequence: CASSHPEAGSPLHF. The sequence in DNA is TGTGCCAGCAGCCACCCTGAAGCGGGGTCACCCCTCCACTTT.